This T cell receptor beta chain was identified during a study of blood T cell repertoires in COVID-19. Study background: Specimens from acute and convalescent COVID-19 originated in the United States, Italy and Spain. The analysed material was cDNA or gDNA that came from T cells, B-cell-depleted T cells, or PBMCs.

In the original analysis: Reference gene primer amplification gave nucleated cell count estimates. Only in-frame clones appear in the TCRdb table, and some are missing; sequencing was by immunoSEQ multiplex PCR. V and J calls and clone size come straight from that table; D and trimming were deduced from the DNA. The table includes some 350,000 clones, around 89% detected once. Seattle patients were enrolled during active infection and followed longitudinally. With V trimmed by 2 bases and J by 6 bases, 2 bases remained unmatched. The CDR3 contains 14 residues. Germline CDR1 reads SGHNT; CDR2 reads YYREEE (reference sequence).

Source material: peripheral blood. This TCR was recovered from a woman in her twenties or thirties with COVID-19, enrolled during active disease. The V and J genes are TRBV5-4 and TRBJ1-6; TRBD1 agrees at 7 bases. The CDR3 nucleotides read TGTGCCAGCAGCTTCGACAGGGCTAATTCACCCCTCCACTTT. Encoded protein: CASSFDRANSPLHF.